One sample yielded the 13 T cell receptor beta chains listed below, sequenced in a study of regulatory T cells in long-lasting Graves disease. Documented time point: newly diagnosed GD, antithyroid drugs for less than 3 months. Researchers made the TCR library from RNA that was extracted from PBMCs. Libraries of TCR beta came from iRepertoire HTBI primers plus Arm-PCR of CDR3 regions. MiXCR, applied by TCRdb to the multiplex PCR reads, yields one record per CDR3 protein. The data show a few hundred thousand distinct CDR3 sequences, approximately 15% seen once. The sample also formed part of further work on T cells in Graves' hyperthyroidism and ophthalmopathy.

This sample comprised peripheral blood mononuclear cells (PBMCs), obtained at new diagnosis, from a patient treated with antithyroid drugs. The receptor set was obtained from a woman aged 40 to 55 with Graves disease.

Only a few counts were recorded for this clonotype. The chain has TRBV20-1 and TRBJ2-7, with D perhaps matching TRBD2 (6 bases). Trimming shortened V by 0 bases and J by 6 bases, and 21 bases separated the two germline ends. From germline, CDR1 is DFQATT and CDR2 SNEGSKA (reference sequence). There are 16 residues in the CDR3. CDR3 bases: TGCAGTGCTAGAGATGGGCTGCGGGAAAGGATGCTCGAGCAGTACTTC. Protein sequence: CSARDGLRERMLEQYF.

The chain employs TRBV28 and TRBJ2-3; 13 nucleotides match TRBD2. The CDR3 sequence is 17 residues long. Germline assignment: CDR1 MDHEN and CDR2 SYDVKM. Trimming removed 5 bases from V and 5 bases from J; junction bases left unmatched: 10. CDR3 in amino acids: CASSGTSGIQRVDTQYF. The CDR3 DNA reads TGTGCCAGCAGTGGGACTAGCGGGATCCAGCGGGTAGATACGCAGTATTTT.

This clonotype was detected many times. The chain links TRBV5-5 to TRBJ1-1, with a weak D call TRBD1 (5 bases). This CDR3 comprises 12 residues. V lost 0 bases, J lost 9 bases, and 9 bases lay in between. CDR1 and CDR2 (germline): SGHKS, YYEKEE (reference sequence). The CDR3 loop is CASSLVPGQAFF. The CDR3 DNA sequence: TGTGCCAGCAGCTTGGTTCCGGGGCAAGCTTTCTTT.

The rearrangement links TRBV28 to TRBJ1-2; D is undetermined. The CDR3 covers 11 residues. Germline CDR1 and CDR2: MDHEN and SYDVKM. V lost 1 base, J lost 8 bases, and 5 bases lay in between. CDR3 sequence (DNA): TGTGCCAGCAGTTTATACGAAGGCTACACCTTC. Translating gives CASSLYEGYTF.

Comment on this clonotype: Compared with germline, one end of the junction differs, possibly owing to a read error. CDR3 protein: CASRTPGGSTEAFF. The CDR3 coding sequence is TGTGCCAGCAGGACTCCAGGGGGCAGCACTGAGGCTTTCTTT. This sequence joins TRBV28 and TRBJ1-1, with 8 bases identical to TRBD1. Germline V CDR1 and CDR2: MDHEN, SYDVKM. CDR3 length: 14 residues. Variable domain in full (rest from reference TRBV28 and TRBJ1-1): DVKVTQSSRYLVKRTGEKVFLECVQDMDHENMFWYRQDPGLGLRLIYFSYDVKMKEKGDIPEGYSVSREKKERFSLILESASTNQTSMYLCASRTPGGSTEAFFGQGTRLTVV.

V and J are TRBV6-1 and TRBJ2-7, with TRBD1 matching over 7 bases. The ends lost 0 bases at V and 4 bases at J; junction bases unmatched: 9. There are 16 residues in the CDR3. Germline CDR1 MNHNS, CDR2 SASEGT. The CDR3 protein is CASSEAHRGATYEQYF. CDR3 nucleotide sequence: TGTGCCAGCAGTGAAGCGCACAGGGGAGCTACATACGAGCAGTACTTC.

This clonotype has a handful of counts. The rearrangement uses TRBV5-5 and TRBJ2-1, with D possibly TRBD1 on 5 matching bases. The CDR3 has 18 amino acids. V dropped 0 bases and J dropped 4 bases, with 20 bases sitting between them. CDR1 SGHKS and CDR2 YYEKEE come from the germline V gene (reference sequence). The chain's CDR3 is CASSLGVGHGTYYNEQFF. In DNA form, the CDR3 reads TGTGCCAGCAGCTTGGGGGTGGGGCACGGTACTTATTACAATGAGCAGTTCTTC.

The chain has TRBV20-1 and TRBJ2-5, with 7 bases aligning to TRBD2. Germline V CDR1 and CDR2: DFQATT, SNEGSKA (reference sequence). The CDR3 consists of 14 residues. The junction had 12 bases not matched to a gene; V was cut back by 7 bases and J by 4 bases. The CDR3 DNA sequence: TGCAGTGGGACGTGGCGCGGGAGAGGAGAGACCCAGTACTTC. This sequence encodes CSGTWRGRGETQYF.

Many counts were recorded for this clonotype. The chain has TRBV9 and TRBJ1-6, with D possibly TRBD1 on 6 matching bases. The CDR3 totals 15 residues. Per the germline V gene, CDR1 is SGDLS and CDR2 is YYNGEE. The germline V and J ends were trimmed by 0 bases and 10 bases, with 14 bases remaining between them. The CDR3 region is CASSVGPGAGSPLHF. Written as DNA, the CDR3 is TGTGCCAGCAGCGTAGGTCCAGGGGCTGGGTCACCCCTCCACTTT. The full variable domain, rest sourced from reference TRBV9 and TRBJ1-6, is DSGVTQTPKHLITATGQRVTLRCSPRSGDLSVYWYQQSLDQGLQFLIQYYNGEERAKGNILERFSAQQFPDLHSELNLSSLELGDSALYFCASSVGPGAGSPLHFGNGTRLTVT.

The CDR3 is CASSPLAEQETQYF. The DNA of the CDR3 is TGTGCCAGCTCACCTTTGGCAGAACAAGAGACCCAGTACTTC. V and J are TRBV18 and TRBJ2-5, with D unclear. The CDR3 totals 14 residues. The ends were cut back, 3 bases at V and 2 bases at J, with 10 bases in the middle. Per the germline V gene, CDR1 is KGHSH and CDR2 is LQKENI.

This clonotype showed up many times. The chain has TRBV15 and TRBJ2-7, with TRBD2 identical over 9 bases. V was clipped by 5 bases and J by 3 bases; unmatched bases: 5. In germline, CDR1 is LNHNV, CDR2 YYDKDF (reference sequence). The CDR3 loop spans 14 amino acids. As DNA, the CDR3 is TGTGCCACCAGCGTATCGACTAGCGGCTACGAGCAGTACTTC. Amino acid sequence: CATSVSTSGYEQYF.

This clonotype was found a few times. The V gene is TRBV7-2, the J gene TRBJ2-5; 8 nucleotides agree with TRBD2. Looked up from germline, CDR1 is SGHTA and CDR2 is FQGNSA. V dropped 7 bases and J dropped 1; count of bases not matched to a gene: 5. The CDR3 extends over 14 amino acids. CDR3 sequence: CASNSGSSQETQYF. In DNA, the CDR3 is TGTGCCAGCAACAGCGGGAGTTCCCAAGAGACCCAGTACTTC.

This clonotype has just one count. The chain couples TRBV27 to TRBJ1-2; weak D call: TRBD1 (5 bases). With 4 bases removed from V and 8 bases from J, the gap between germline ends came to 35 bases. The CDR3 runs 20 residues. Germline V gene data show CDR1 as MNHEY and CDR2 as SMNVEV (reference sequence). CDR3 protein: CASSSTPGLAGGPDSGGYTF. In DNA, the CDR3 is TGTGCCAGCAGTTCAACTCCCGGACTAGCGGGAGGGCCCGACAGTGGCGGCTACACCTTC.